This paragraph covers one T cell receptor (beta chain) sequence. Its antigen remains unknown. The entry originates in a study of vaccination and CD4 T cells after COVID-19. Study information: Collection of post-vaccine samples followed dose two by a median approximately 68 days, spanning a range of 14 to 241.

Germline assignment: CDR1 DFQATT and CDR2 SNEGSKA (reference sequence). The CDR3 is 13 residues long. The V segment lost 4 bases and the J segment 7 bases; nucleotides outside the gene matches: 6. The sample's treatment: roughly 11-day PBMC culture with coronavirus spike peptide pools or control peptides (ViraFEST assay). ViraFEST used peptide pools to expand antigen-specific T cells, then sequenced TCRs. PBMCs were cultured at a few million per well with 7.5 to 10 IU/ml IL-2 and roughly 10 ug/ml peptide pools. Oncomine TCR Beta short-read sequencing was applied to DNA from cultured CD4+ T cells. Genomic DNA from cultured CD4+ T cells was extracted. TCRdb used MiXCR to reprocess the PCR reads, holding one entry per CDR3 protein. The sample holds 15,000 or so distinct CDR3 sequences, almost 50% seen once.

The sequence was obtained from a human donor with COVID-19. The sample consisted of cultured CD4+ T cells from blood, taken after SARS-CoV-2 vaccination. This rearrangement joins TRBV20-1 to TRBJ2-2, with 7 bases lining up with TRBD1. Here the CDR3 reads CSAKETGYGELFF. CDR3 DNA: TGCAGTGCTAAGGAGACAGGGTACGGGGAGCTGTTTTTT.